This T cell receptor (beta chain) appears in the sequencing data of a study of molecular identifiers for immune sequencing clone quantification. Study-wide results and caveats: Highly expanded clone sizes could be underestimated by identical TCR molecules that share a barcode.

Previously described methods with listed TCR primers produced the bulk TCR libraries. Via MiXCR, TCRdb re-called the PCR reads, giving one row per CDR3 protein. The sample includes about 640,000 distinct CDR3 sequences, about 20% seen only once; the top ten take about 0.9%. This clonotype was found many times. The antigen is not known. As CD8+CD4-CCR7+CD45RA+ cells, naive CD8 T cells were sorted. Germline values: CDR1 SEHNR, CDR2 FQNEAQ (reference sequence). Trimming pared 4 bases from V and 6 bases from J, leaving 16 bases between. The CDR3 sequence is 15 residues long. The chain employs TRBV7-9 and TRBJ2-1; tentative D call: TRBD2 (5 bases). The sequencing input was naive CD8+ T cells from blood, with Jurkat cell RNA spiked in. Sample subset: FACS-sorted CD8+CD4-CCR7+CD45RA+ naive T cells. The receptor was derived from a human donor in good health. Some libraries in this study had Jurkat cell RNA spiked in. The CDR3 DNA sequence: TGTGCCAGCAGCTCTACTAGAGGAACTGGCAATGAGCAGTTCTTC. Translation: CASSSTRGTGNEQFF.